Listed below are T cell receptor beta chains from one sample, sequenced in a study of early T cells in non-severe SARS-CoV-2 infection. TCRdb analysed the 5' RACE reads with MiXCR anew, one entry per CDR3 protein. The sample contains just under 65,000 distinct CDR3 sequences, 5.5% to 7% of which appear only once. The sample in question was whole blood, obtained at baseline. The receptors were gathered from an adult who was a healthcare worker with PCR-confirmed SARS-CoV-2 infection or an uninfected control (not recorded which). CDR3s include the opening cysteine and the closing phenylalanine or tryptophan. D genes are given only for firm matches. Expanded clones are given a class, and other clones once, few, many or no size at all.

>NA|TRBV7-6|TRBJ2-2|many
CASSLIQDFPNTGELFF
TGTGCCAGCAGCTTAATACAGGACTTCCCGAACACCGGGGAGCTGTTTTTT
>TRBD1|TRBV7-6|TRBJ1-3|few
CASSFGTEGSTGNTIYF
TGTGCCAGCAGCTTCGGGACAGAAGGGAGTACTGGAAACACCATATATTTT
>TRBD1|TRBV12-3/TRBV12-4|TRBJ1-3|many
CASSRTGGDPGNTIYF
TGTGCCAGCAGTCGGACAGGGGGCGACCCTGGAAACACCATATATTTT
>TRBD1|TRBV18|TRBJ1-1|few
CASSPGQGETEAFF
TGTGCCAGCTCACCGGGCCAGGGGGAGACTGAAGCTTTCTTT
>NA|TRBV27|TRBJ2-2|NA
CASSSRETGGELFF
TGTGCCAGCAGTTCCAGGGAAACGGGCGGGGAGCTGTTTTTT
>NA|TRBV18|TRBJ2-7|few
CASSPPSGEQYF
TGTGCCAGCTCACCACCGTCGGGCGAGCAGTACTTC
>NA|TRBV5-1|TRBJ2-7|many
CASSLWASYEQYF
TGCGCCAGCAGCTTGTGGGCCTCCTACGAGCAGTACTTC
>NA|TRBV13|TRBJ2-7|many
CASSLSLWASSYEQYF
TGTGCCAGCAGCTTATCTCTGTGGGCTAGCTCCTACGAGCAGTACTTC
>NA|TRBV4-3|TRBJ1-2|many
CASSQLTAQGGYTF
TGCGCCAGCAGCCAGTTGACGGCCCAAGGGGGCTACACCTTC
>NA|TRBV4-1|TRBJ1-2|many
CASSQQTGGGYGYTF
TGCGCCAGCAGCCAACAAACAGGAGGGGGATATGGCTACACCTTC
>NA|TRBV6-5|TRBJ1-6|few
CASSYETYNSPLHF
TGTGCCAGCAGTTACGAGACGTATAATTCACCCCTCCACTTT
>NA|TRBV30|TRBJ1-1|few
CAWHRMNTEAFF
TGTGCCTGGCACAGAATGAACACTGAAGCTTTCTTT
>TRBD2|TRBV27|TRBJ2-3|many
CAGGGTDTQYF
TGTGCCGGGGGGGGCACAGATACGCAGTATTTT
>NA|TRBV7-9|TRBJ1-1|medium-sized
CASSLEGSTEAFF
TGTGCCAGCAGCTTAGAGGGATCCACTGAAGCTTTCTTT
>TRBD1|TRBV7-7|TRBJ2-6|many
CASSIGTVGANVLTF
TGTGCCAGCAGCATCGGGACAGTTGGGGCCAACGTCCTGACTTTC
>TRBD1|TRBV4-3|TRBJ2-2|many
CASSRSRQGDGELFF
TGCGCCAGCAGCCGTTCGCGACAGGGAGACGGGGAGCTGTTTTTT
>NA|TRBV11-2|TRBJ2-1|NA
CASSLGLSGPNEQFF
TGTGCCAGCAGCTTAGGACTAAGCGGTCCCAATGAGCAGTTCTTC
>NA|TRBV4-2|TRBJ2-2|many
CASSQEAGGAGELFF
TGTGCCAGCAGCCAAGAAGCAGGGGGGGCCGGGGAGCTGTTTTTT
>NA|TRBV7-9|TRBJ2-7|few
CASSHGPLDYEQYF
TGTGCCAGCAGCCACGGACCGCTCGATTACGAGCAGTACTTC
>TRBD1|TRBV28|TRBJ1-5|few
CASRLGGPYSNQPQHF
TGTGCCAGCAGGCTAGGGGGCCCTTATAGCAATCAGCCCCAGCATTTT
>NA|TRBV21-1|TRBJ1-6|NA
CASSKVPRDRDNSPLHF
TGTGCCAGCAGCAAAGTTCCAAGGGACAGGGATAATTCACCCCTCCACTTT
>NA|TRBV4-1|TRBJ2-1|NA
CASSKRVAATIEQFF
TGCGCCAGCAGCAAAAGGGTAGCCGCAACAATTGAGCAGTTCTTC
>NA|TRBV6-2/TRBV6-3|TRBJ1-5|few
CASSYSTWQHSNQPQHF
TGTGCCAGCAGTTACTCGACGTGGCAACATAGCAATCAGCCCCAGCATTTT
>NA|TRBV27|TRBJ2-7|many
CASSLTGYEQYF
TGTGCCAGCAGTTTAACTGGTTACGAGCAGTACTTC
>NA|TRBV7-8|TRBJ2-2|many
CASSLHREAGELFF
TGTGCCAGCAGCTTACACAGGGAAGCCGGGGAGCTGTTTTTT
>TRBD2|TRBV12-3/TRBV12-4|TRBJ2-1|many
CASSISGSTYNEQFF
TGTGCCAGCAGTATCAGCGGGAGTACCTACAATGAGCAGTTCTTC
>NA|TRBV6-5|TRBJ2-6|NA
CASSYARASGANVLTF
TGTGCCAGCAGTTACGCCAGGGCATCCGGGGCCAACGTCCTGACTTTC
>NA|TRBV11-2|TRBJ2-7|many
CASSPLPVVLGYEQYF
TGTGCCAGCAGCCCCCTCCCGGTAGTTTTAGGCTACGAGCAGTACTTC